This entry lists 25 T cell receptor beta chains sequenced from one sample in a study of blood T cell repertoires in COVID-19 (dated by TCRdb to about 2020). Receptors were amplified or captured by the immunoSEQ multiplex PCR assay. This immuneACCESS table, as held by TCRdb, lists in-frame sequences with V and J called but not all clones. Of the missing ones, under half trace to an unresolved V gene in checked studies; the others have no known cause. This sample holds about 300,000 clones; around 84% were observed only once. The leading ten clones occupy 1.3% of the sample. The sample taken for sequencing was peripheral blood. The receptors were sampled from a man between 70 and 80 years old with acute or convalescent COVID-19.

This clone has just one count. This chain uses TRBV3-1 (or the pseudogene TRBV3-2) with TRBJ2-3; D remains unclear. Trimming cost V 4 bases and J 6 bases, with 8 bases left between them. The CDR3 totals 12 residues. Germline V gene sequence: CDR1 LGHDT, CDR2 YNNKEL (reference sequence). The chain's CDR3 is CASSPRPDTQYF. The CDR3 coding sequence is TGTGCCAGCAGCCCGCGCCCGGATACGCAGTATTTT.

The genes are TRBV19 and TRBJ2-2, with D tentatively TRBD2 (7 bases). Germline CDR1 is LNHDA and CDR2 is SQIVND (reference sequence). The CDR3 extends over 16 amino acids. Deletions cut 7 bases from V and 2 bases from J, with 17 bases between. The CDR3 region is CASTAQGGVNTGELFF. The CDR3 DNA reads as TGTGCCAGTACCGCACAGGGAGGGGTAAACACCGGGGAGCTGTTTTTT.

The sample holds one count of this clone. The rearrangement joins TRBV2 to TRBJ2-2; the match to TRBD1 covers 8 bases. J lost 5 bases, V lost 6 bases, and 11 bases had no gene match. Germline V gene lookup returns CDR1 SNHLY and CDR2 FYNNEI. The CDR3 length is 16 residues. The CDR3 reads CASSSGGDSGTGELFF. The CDR3 coding sequence is TGTGCCAGCAGCTCAGGGGGCGACAGCGGGACCGGGGAGCTGTTTTTT.

This chain connects TRBV27 to TRBJ2-7; D perhaps matches TRBD2 (6 bases). The germline V gene has CDR1 MNHEY and CDR2 SMNVEV (reference sequence). The V and J ends lost 5 bases and 8 bases respectively, with 13 bases between them. CDR3 length: 12 amino acids. CDR3 DNA: TGTGCCAGCAGTGCACCCGGGACTCAGCAGTACTTC. Residues: CASSAPGTQQYF.

The chain links TRBV28 to TRBJ2-7; TRBD2 matches 8 bases. Germline V CDR1 and CDR2: MDHEN, SYDVKM. The CDR3 is made up of 14 amino acids. The V gene end was trimmed by 7 bases and the J gene end by 3 bases; junction bases not matched to a gene: 8. CDR3 coding DNA: TGTGCCAGCAATTCGGGGGGGAGGATCTACGAGCAGTACTTC. Translated: CASNSGGRIYEQYF.

A single count supports this clone. The chain joins TRBV7-9 to TRBJ1-4; 7 nucleotides align to TRBD1. The CDR3 loop spans 15 amino acids. The V gene's germline CDR1 is SEHNR and CDR2 FQNEAQ (reference sequence). V dropped 2 bases and J dropped 8; count of bases not matched to a gene: 8. Here the CDR3 reads CASSLNGGQAEKLFF. The CDR3 DNA follows: TGTGCCAGCAGCTTAAACGGTGGACAGGCGGAAAAACTGTTTTTT.

The CDR3 DNA sequence: TGTGCCAGCAGCCCTTCAGCGGACCCCTACAATGAGCAGTTCTTC. The encoded protein is CASSPSADPYNEQFF. V usage is TRBV3-1 (or the pseudogene TRBV3-2) and J usage is TRBJ2-1; D perhaps matches TRBD2 (5 bases). The CDR3 extends over 15 amino acids. V gave up 4 bases and J gave up 2 bases, with 12 bases separating them. The germline CDR1 and CDR2 sequences are LGHDT and YNNKEL (reference sequence).

This clone was picked up a small number of times. V usage is TRBV28 and J usage is TRBJ1-2; D is ambiguous. The CDR3 sequence is 17 residues long. V shed 2 bases and J shed 0 bases, with 16 bases lying between them. Germline loops: CDR1 MDHEN, CDR2 SYDVKM. DNA of the CDR3: TGTGCCAGCAGTTTAGCCGGAGGGAGAGGTCCTAACTATGGCTACACCTTC. As protein: CASSLAGGRGPNYGYTF.

This chain links TRBV28 with TRBJ1-2, with D tentatively TRBD1 (5 bases). V lost 3 bases and J lost 5, with 13 bases in between. The CDR3 totals 14 residues. CDR1 is MDHEN, CDR2 SYDVKM, per germline. The CDR3 sequence is CASSLPGPLYGYTF. The CDR3 nucleotides are TGTGCCAGCAGTTTGCCAGGGCCCCTATATGGCTACACCTTC.

V and J are TRBV28 and TRBJ2-7; D call uncertain. There are 16 residues in the CDR3. Trimming shortened V by 3 bases and J by 0 bases, and 15 bases separated the two germline ends. Germline values: CDR1 MDHEN, CDR2 SYDVKM. Here the CDR3 DNA reads TGTGCCAGCAGTTTTTCCCCCTTTGAGAGCTCCTACGAGCAGTACTTC. This codes for CASSFSPFESSYEQYF.

This clone was seen a few times. The chain has TRBV4-2 and TRBJ1-4; TRBD1 is a possible D gene (6 bases). The CDR3 consists of 16 residues. CDR1 and CDR2 from the germline V gene are LGHNA and YNFKEQ. Trimming left V 0 bases short and J 8 bases short, with 16 bases between. The CDR3 spells CASSQDRGLQQEKLFF. DNA for the CDR3: TGTGCCAGCAGCCAAGACAGGGGCCTACAGCAGGAAAAACTGTTTTTT.

The chain joins TRBV6-2 or TRBV6-3 to TRBJ2-7; perhaps TRBD1 as D (7 bases). CDR3 length equals 14 residues. Germline V gene sequence: CDR1 MNHEY, CDR2 SVGEGT. V dropped 4 bases and J dropped 6 bases, with 16 bases sitting between them. DNA of the CDR3: TGTGCCAGCAGTTTGGACCGCGGGACAGCCGAGCAGTACTTC. This encodes CASSLDRGTAEQYF.

V and J are TRBV6-2 or TRBV6-3 and TRBJ2-1, with D perhaps TRBD2 (6 bases). CDR3 length: 17 residues. Germline V gene lookup returns CDR1 MNHEY and CDR2 SVGEGT. Trimming cost V 2 bases and J 7 bases, with 21 bases left between them. The CDR3 is CASSYGDGGRSANEQFF. CDR3 in DNA: TGTGCCAGCAGTTACGGTGATGGGGGGAGGAGTGCGAATGAGCAGTTCTTC.

The chain employs TRBV2 and TRBJ1-2, with D possibly being TRBD1 (5 bases). CDR1 is SNHLY, CDR2 FYNNEI, per germline. The CDR3 is made up of 16 amino acids. Trimming shortened V by 8 bases and J by 9 bases, and 28 bases separated the two germline ends. DNA of the CDR3: TGTGCCAGCCGACTTACAACCATGGGGACTAGAGTGAGCTACACCTTC. Translating gives CASRLTTMGTRVSYTF. Complete variable domain (other parts from reference TRBV2 and TRBJ1-2): EPEVTQTPSHQVTQMGQEVILRCVPISNHLYFYWYRQILGQKVEFLVSFYNNEISEKSEIFDDQFSVERPDGSNFTLKIRSTKLEDSAMYFCASRLTTMGTRVSYTFGSGTRLTVV.

The gene calls are TRBV25-1 and TRBJ2-7, with D tentatively TRBD2 (6 bases). This CDR3 contains 13 residues. V was clipped by 4 bases and J by 2 bases, with 9 bases between them. CDR1 is MGHDK, CDR2 SYGVNS, per germline. The CDR3 here is CASSVAVTYEQYF. The CDR3 DNA reads as TGTGCCAGCAGTGTAGCGGTCACCTACGAGCAGTACTTC.

This chain joins TRBV6-4 and TRBJ2-7; 8 bases align to TRBD1. Germline assignment: CDR1 MRHNA and CDR2 SNTAGT. J gave up 6 bases and V 7 bases, and 5 bases lay outside the gene matches. CDR3 length: 12 amino acids. CDR3 coding DNA: TGTGCCAGCATCCGGACAGGGCGCGAGCAGTACTTC. This gives the protein CASIRTGREQYF.

V gene TRBV5-8 combines with J gene TRBJ2-5; possibly TRBD2 for D (6 bases). CDR1 SGHTS and CDR2 YDEGEE come from the germline V gene. The CDR3 consists of 16 residues. V lost 4 bases and J lost 5, with 21 bases in between. In nucleotides, the CDR3 is TGTGCCAGCAGCCCAGGAATCAACGGGAGACGGGAGACCCAGTACTTC. Translated, it gives CASSPGINGRRETQYF.

The chain joins TRBV5-1 to TRBJ2-7; weak D call: TRBD2 (5 bases). V gave up 3 bases and J gave up 0 bases, with 7 bases separating them. CDR3 size: 13 residues. Germline lookup yields CDR1 SGHRS and CDR2 YFSETQ. Here the CDR3 DNA reads TGCGCCAGCAGCTCTAGCTCCTCCTACGAGCAGTACTTC. As protein: CASSSSSSYEQYF.

The J gene is TRBJ2-7, the V gene TRBV7-9; 10 bases match TRBD2. With 0 bases clipped from V and 4 bases from J, the junction kept 3 bases outside the gene matches. The CDR3 consists of 15 residues. Germline V gene lookup returns CDR1 SEHNR and CDR2 FQNEAQ (reference sequence). CDR3 in DNA: TGTGCCAGCAGCTTAGCCAGCGGGGGGGCGTACGAGCAGTACTTC. Translating gives CASSLASGGAYEQYF.

This sequence joins TRBV6-1 and TRBJ2-2, with 10 bases matching TRBD2. V was clipped by 4 bases and J by 2 bases; unmatched bases: 7. This CDR3 is 17 amino acids long. Germline V gene sequence: CDR1 MNHNS, CDR2 SASEGT. The CDR3 nucleotides read TGTGCCAGCAGTGGAGCTAGCGGGAGACCCAACACCGGGGAGCTGTTTTTT. Translation: CASSGASGRPNTGELFF.

The chain recombines TRBV9 with TRBJ1-6, with D tentatively TRBD1 (5 bases). V was clipped by 7 bases and J by 9 bases, with 14 bases between them. The CDR3 contains 13 residues. Germline V gene data show CDR1 as SGDLS and CDR2 as YYNGEE. CDR3 in DNA: TGTGCCAGCGGACGTGACAGTACTTCACCCCTCCACTTT. It codes for CASGRDSTSPLHF.

The V call is TRBV18, the J call TRBJ2-7, with 9 bases matching TRBD2. CDR1 and CDR2 from the germline V gene are KGHSH and LQKENI. The CDR3 loop spans 16 amino acids. J was trimmed by 2 bases and V by 3 bases; bases with no gene match: 8. The CDR3 DNA sequence: TGTGCCAGCTCACCGAGCCGACTAGCGGCCACCTACGAGCAGTACTTC. Protein product: CASSPSRLAATYEQYF. The full variable domain, completed using reference TRBV18 and TRBJ2-7, is NAGVMQNPRHLVRRRGQEARLRCSPMKGHSHVYWYRQLPEEGLKFMVYLQKENIIDESGMPKERFSAEFPKEGPSILRIQQVVRGDSAAYFCASSPSRLAATYEQYFGPGTRLTVT.

This chain connects TRBV4-3 to TRBJ2-6, with D hard to call. The CDR3 is 17 amino acids. Germline CDR1 is LGHNA and CDR2 is YSLEER. V lost 0 bases to trimming and J lost 0 bases, with 9 bases between them. The CDR3: CASSQEAGLSGANVLTF. In DNA form, the CDR3 reads TGCGCCAGCAGCCAAGAGGCAGGCCTCTCTGGGGCCAACGTCCTGACTTTC.

The rearrangement uses TRBV7-8 and TRBJ2-7, with 7 bases matching TRBD1. Germline loops: CDR1 SGHVS, CDR2 FQNEAQ. V shed 2 bases, J shed 4 bases, and the junction held 11 bases outside the gene matches. The CDR3 has 16 residues. The CDR3 region is CASSLTTGVQAYEQYF. CDR3 nucleotide sequence: TGTGCCAGCAGCTTAACCACAGGGGTCCAGGCTTACGAGCAGTACTTC.

This clone has a handful of counts. The chain joins TRBV28 to TRBJ1-2; D possibly corresponds to TRBD1 (6 bases). Germline V lookup: CDR1 MDHEN, CDR2 SYDVKM. The ends were cut back, 5 bases at V and 4 bases at J, with 17 bases in the middle. CDR3 size: 15 residues. DNA for the CDR3: TGTGCCAGCAGTCCGACAGGCGTATCACTCTATGGCTACACCTTC. Its protein is CASSPTGVSLYGYTF.